This TCR beta chain was sequenced in a study of blood T cell repertoires in COVID-19 (dated by TCRdb to about 2020). With respect to the entire study: Collaborator samples came from the United States, Italy and Spain and covered acute and convalescent phases of COVID-19. The prospective study material was composed of cDNA or gDNA derived from T cells, B-cell-depleted T cells, or PBMCs. The dataset comprised deeply sampled blood TCRbeta repertoires from subjects exposed to, actively infected with, or recovered from COVID-19. The repertoires were released in a freely available public database intended as a resource for research on the immune response to SARS-CoV-2. The samples were drawn from the first 160 participants of the ongoing ImmuneRACE study and from under 1,500 subjects provided by 6 global collaborators. Nearly every sample came with metadata listing a de-identified subject ID, COVID-19 status, age in years and sex. Where available, HLA class I and class II types were obtained from metadata supplied by the sample provider rather than from assay-based typing. The study at large found these results: The amount of clinical and demographic metadata varied by source and participant and was provided uncurated.

Regarding this clone: Its antigen is unknown. No qualities accompany the bases; no much larger clone lies one base away.

The germline V gene sets CDR1 to SGHRS and CDR2 to YFSETQ. The CDR3 has 14 amino acids, counting the end cysteine and phenylalanine. Only the CDR3 region is kept as DNA, spanning 42 bases read in frame from base 1. V is shortened by 4 bases, J by 2 bases, and the region joining them spans 11 bases. Each collaborating institution followed its own protocols to collect whole blood in K2EDTA tubes. Collaborator samples were shipped for TCRbeta analysis as frozen whole blood, isolated PBMCs, or DNA extracted from either sample type. The immunoSEQ Assay, a bias-controlled multiplex PCR, was used to amplify TCRbeta CDR3 regions from genomic DNA. Concerning the study's data processing: The number of nucleated cells in each sample was estimated by amplification of reference gene primers within the assay. To quantify the absolute abundance of each unique TCRbeta CDR3 rearrangement, sequence reads were collapsed and filtered. For each sample, productive Simpson clonality was calculated by taking the square root of Simpson's diversity index across productive rearrangements. TCRdb holds this immuneACCESS table with in-frame rearrangements only. Some clones are missing; in checked studies, unresolved V genes explain under half, and the rest has no known cause. That table supplies the V and J calls and clone size; D and trimming were determined from the DNA. This sample lists 120,000 to 150,000 clones; almost 90% were detected once. About 1.5% of the sample is held by the ten biggest clonotypes.

The sequencing input was peripheral blood. The sequence links TRBV5-1 to TRBJ2-3; confidence is insufficient to name the D gene. This receptor was obtained from a woman aged 55-69 years with acute or convalescent COVID-19. The DNA reads as follows: TGCGCCAGCAGCCCAAGCAGGCTCACAGATACGCAGTATTTT. This is translated as CASSPSRLTDTQYF.